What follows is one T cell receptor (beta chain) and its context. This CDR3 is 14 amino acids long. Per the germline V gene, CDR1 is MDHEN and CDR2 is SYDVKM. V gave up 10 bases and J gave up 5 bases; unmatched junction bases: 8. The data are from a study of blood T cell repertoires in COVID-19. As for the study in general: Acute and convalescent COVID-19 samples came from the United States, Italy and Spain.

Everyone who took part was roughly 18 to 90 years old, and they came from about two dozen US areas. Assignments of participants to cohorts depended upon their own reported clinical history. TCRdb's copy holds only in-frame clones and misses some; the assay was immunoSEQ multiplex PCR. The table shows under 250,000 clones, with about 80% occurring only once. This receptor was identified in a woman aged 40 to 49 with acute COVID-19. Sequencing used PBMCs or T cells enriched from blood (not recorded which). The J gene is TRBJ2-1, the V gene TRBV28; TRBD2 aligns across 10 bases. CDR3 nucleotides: TGTGCCACCCAAGCGGGAGGGCCGAACAATGAGCAGTTCTTC. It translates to CATQAGGPNNEQFF.